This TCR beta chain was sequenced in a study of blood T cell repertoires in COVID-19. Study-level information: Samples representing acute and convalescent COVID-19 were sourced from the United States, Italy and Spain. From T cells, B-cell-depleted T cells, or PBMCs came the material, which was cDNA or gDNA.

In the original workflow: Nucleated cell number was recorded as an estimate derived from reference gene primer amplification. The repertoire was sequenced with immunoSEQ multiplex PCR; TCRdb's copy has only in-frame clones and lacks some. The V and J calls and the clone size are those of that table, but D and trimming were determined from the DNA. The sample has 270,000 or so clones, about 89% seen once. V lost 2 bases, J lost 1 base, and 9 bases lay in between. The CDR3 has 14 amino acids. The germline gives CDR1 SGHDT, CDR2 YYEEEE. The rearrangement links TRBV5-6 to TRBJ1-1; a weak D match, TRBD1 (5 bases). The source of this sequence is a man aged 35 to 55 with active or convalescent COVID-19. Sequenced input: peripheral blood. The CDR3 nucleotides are TGTGCCAGCAGCTTTCTTAGGGGGAACACTGAAGCTTTCTTT. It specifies CASSFLRGNTEAFF.